The 9 T cell receptor beta chains reported below all come from one sample, sequenced in a study of T cell responses to AZD1222 COVID-19 vaccine. Sequenced by immunoSEQ multiplex PCR; TCRdb stores in-frame clones only, minus some. The table shows approximately 140,000 clones, with over 80% occurring only once. The sequences come from peripheral blood, collected 28 days after the second AZD1222 dose. These TCRs come from an adult who received the AZD1222 COVID-19 vaccine.

This chain links TRBV18 with TRBJ2-7, with 7 bases lining up with TRBD1. Germline loops: CDR1 KGHSH, CDR2 LQKENI. V shed 2 bases and J 7 bases; nucleotides not matched to a gene: 14. The CDR3 sequence is 16 residues long. In DNA, the CDR3 is TGTGCCAGCTCACCAATAAGTATTAGGGGGCGCGAAGAGCAGTACTTC. This sequence encodes CASSPISIRGREEQYF.

Written as DNA, the CDR3 is TGTGCCAGCAGTTACTCGCCAACAGCTCCCAACTATGGCTACACCTTC. Translating it yields CASSYSPTAPNYGYTF. The chain employs TRBV6-5 and TRBJ1-2, with unresolved D. Trimming shortened V by 0 bases and J by 2 bases, and 13 bases separated the two germline ends. The CDR3 sequence is 16 residues long. In germline, CDR1 is MNHEY, CDR2 SVGAGI.

The chain carries TRBV30 and TRBJ2-7; D gene unclear. The CDR3 extends over 14 amino acids. Germline V gene lookup returns CDR1 GTSNPN and CDR2 SVGIG (reference sequence). The ends were cut back, 5 bases at V and 0 bases at J, with 14 bases in the middle. Here the CDR3 reads CAWHPPPSSYEQYF. The CDR3 nucleotides are TGTGCCTGGCATCCACCCCCCAGCTCCTACGAGCAGTACTTC.

The chain joins TRBV11-3 to TRBJ1-4; 8 bases are shared with TRBD1. The CDR3 contains 15 residues. Germline V gene sequence: CDR1 SGHNT, CDR2 YENEEA. V was pared by 4 bases and J by 7 bases, with 8 bases of the junction left unmatched. The CDR3 here is CASSSRTGSGEKLFF. The CDR3 coding sequence is TGTGCCAGCAGCTCCCGGACAGGGAGTGGTGAAAAACTGTTTTTT.

The V gene is TRBV19, the J gene TRBJ2-5, with 11 bases that match TRBD2. Germline V lookup: CDR1 LNHDA, CDR2 SQIVND (reference sequence). The CDR3 runs 14 residues. The ends lost 10 bases at V and 0 bases at J; junction bases unmatched: 4. The CDR3 protein is CATKLAGDQETQYF. The CDR3 DNA reads as TGTGCCACCAAACTAGCGGGAGACCAAGAGACCCAGTACTTC.

V gene TRBV7-2 combines with J gene TRBJ2-3, with 11 bases lining up with TRBD2. This CDR3 comprises 16 residues. CDR1 is SGHTA, CDR2 FQGNSA, per germline. J was trimmed by 3 bases and V by 2 bases; bases with no gene match: 4. The CDR3 DNA reads as TGTGCCAGCAGCTTACTAGCGGGAGGTTTTACAGATACGCAGTATTTT. Protein product: CASSLLAGGFTDTQYF.

DNA for the CDR3: TGTGCCAGCAGCCAGGACCCCGGGATCTATGGCTACACCTTC. This gives the protein CASSQDPGIYGYTF. The rearrangement links TRBV27 to TRBJ1-2; D is unresolved. Trimming took 6 bases from V and 4 from J, leaving 15 bases between them. The CDR3 loop spans 14 amino acids. The germline CDR1 and CDR2 sequences are MNHEY and SMNVEV (reference sequence).

The sample holds a few counts of this clone. The gene calls are TRBV3-1 (or the pseudogene TRBV3-2) and TRBJ1-3; D ambiguous. The CDR3 has 15 residues. Germline CDR1 is LGHDT and CDR2 is YNNKEL (reference sequence). V shed 2 bases and J shed 0 bases, with 8 bases lying between them. For the CDR3, the DNA is TGTGCCAGCAGCCAACCCAGCCACTCTGGAAACACCATATATTTT. Translation gives CASSQPSHSGNTIYF.

Turning to this clone: Other DNA sequences of this sample code for an identical CDR3. V usage is TRBV6-5 and J usage is TRBJ2-7; D is undetermined. Germline CDR1 reads MNHEY; CDR2 reads SVGAGI. The CDR3 runs 11 residues. Trimming removed 6 bases from V and 1 base from J, with 4 bases in between. The CDR3 DNA reads TGTGCCAGCAGGGGTTCCTACGAGCAGTACTTC. Translation gives CASRGSYEQYF.